This TCR beta chain derives from a study of regulatory T cells in long-lasting Graves disease. Time point noted: newly diagnosed GD, antithyroid drugs for less than 3 months. The TCR library was prepared using RNA isolated from PBMCs. Trimming removed 4 bases from V and 0 bases from J, with 12 bases in between. Germline assignment: CDR1 SQVTM and CDR2 ANQGSEA. The CDR3 sequence is 15 residues long. Assembly of TCR beta libraries relied on iRepertoire HTBI primers together with Arm-PCR of CDR3 regions. Per the study methods: Overall, samples carried approximately 60 TRBV and 14 TRBJ segments. TCRdb passed the multiplex PCR reads through MiXCR, listing each CDR3 protein once. It is TCRdb's table, rather than the study itself, that gives the V and J calls and clone size. The repertoire holds over 450,000 distinct CDR3 sequences, with about 12% as singletons. The sample was also reused in another study, on T cells in Graves' hyperthyroidism and ophthalmopathy. This second study notes: A model built on 13 V-J features separated ophthalmopathy from stable hyperthyroidism. The model foresaw ophthalmopathy a median around 6.4 months prior to onset.

The chain joins TRBV29-1 to TRBJ2-2; D perhaps matches TRBD2 (5 bases). This sequence was found in a woman aged 25 to 45 with Graves disease. This sample comprised peripheral blood mononuclear cells (PBMCs), obtained at new diagnosis, from a patient treated with antithyroid drugs. CDR3 DNA: TGCAGCGTTGCGTCGGGATCCCCGAACACCGGGGAGCTGTTTTTT. This encodes CSVASGSPNTGELFF.